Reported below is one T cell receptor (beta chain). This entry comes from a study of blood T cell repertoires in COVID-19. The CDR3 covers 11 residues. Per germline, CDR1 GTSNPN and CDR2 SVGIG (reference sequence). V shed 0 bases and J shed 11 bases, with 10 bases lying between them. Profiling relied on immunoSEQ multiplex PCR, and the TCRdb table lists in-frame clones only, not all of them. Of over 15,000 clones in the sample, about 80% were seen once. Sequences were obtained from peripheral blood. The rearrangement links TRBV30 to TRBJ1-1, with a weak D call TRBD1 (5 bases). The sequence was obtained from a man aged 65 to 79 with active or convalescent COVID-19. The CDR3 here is CAWSVTEGAFF. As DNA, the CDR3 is TGTGCCTGGAGTGTCACGGAGGGGGCTTTCTTT.